This TCR beta chain comes out of a study of identical twins. Findings of the study overall: Modelling underestimated the level of out-of-frame TCR alpha sharing observed in monozygotic twins. In beta out-of-frame sequences, the excess sharing between twins was weaker. Whereas memory repertoires showed no such difference, abundant cord blood beta clonotypes carried fewer insertions.

The authors used template switching to add a universal primer site and gave cDNA unique molecular identifiers. TCRdb re-derived calls from the 5' RACE reads in MiXCR, one entry per CDR3 protein. The sample lists hundreds of thousands of distinct CDR3 sequences; approximately 6% were seen once. At least ten counts were recorded for this clonotype. Its cognate antigen is unknown. The CDR3 is made up of 13 amino acids. Germline V CDR1 and CDR2: SGHDN, FVKESK. Trimming pared 1 base from V and 4 bases from J, leaving 4 bases between. The chain uses TRBV14 and TRBJ2-2; no clear D gene. The source is a man aged 18 to 29 in good health. Sequenced: naive T cells sorted from blood. The DNA of the CDR3 is TGTGCCAGCAGCCAAGGGCTCACCGGGGAGCTGTTTTTT. Protein sequence: CASSQGLTGELFF.